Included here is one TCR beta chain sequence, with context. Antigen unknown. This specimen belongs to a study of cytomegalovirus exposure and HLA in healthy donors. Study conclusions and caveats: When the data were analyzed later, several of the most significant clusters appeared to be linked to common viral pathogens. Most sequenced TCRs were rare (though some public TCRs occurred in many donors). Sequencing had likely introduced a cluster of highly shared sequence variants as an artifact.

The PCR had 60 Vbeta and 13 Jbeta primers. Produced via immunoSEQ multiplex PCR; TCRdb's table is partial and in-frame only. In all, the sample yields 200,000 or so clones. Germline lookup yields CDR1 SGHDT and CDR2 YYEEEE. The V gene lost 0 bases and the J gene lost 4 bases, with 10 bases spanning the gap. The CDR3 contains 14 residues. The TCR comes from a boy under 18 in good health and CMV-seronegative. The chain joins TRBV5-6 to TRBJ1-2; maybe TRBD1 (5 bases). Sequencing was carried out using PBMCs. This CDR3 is CASSLVSGSYGYTF. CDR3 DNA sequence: TGTGCCAGCAGCTTGGTTTCAGGGTCCTATGGCTACACCTTC.